This T cell receptor beta chain was found in a study of regulatory T cells in long-lasting Graves disease. As to time point: newly diagnosed GD, antithyroid drugs for less than 3 months. RNA from PBMCs was the source of the TCR library. Of note for this clonotype: Its antigen remains unknown.

Study-wide results and caveats: Newly diagnosed Graves' patients exceeded persistent ones in TCR diversity.

V trimming: 8 bases; J trimming: 4 bases; junction bases outside the gene matches: 4. The CDR3 loop spans 13 amino acids. Germline V gives CDR1 MDHEN, CDR2 SYDVKM. Libraries of TCR beta came from iRepertoire HTBI primers plus Arm-PCR of CDR3 regions. Using its own MiXCR run on the multiplex PCR reads, TCRdb lists one record per CDR3 protein. The sample yields approximately 440,000 distinct CDR3 sequences, around 15% seen once. These data also formed part of another study, on T cells in Graves' hyperthyroidism and ophthalmopathy. As reported in that work: Those patients with uncontrolled infection, other autoimmune disease, pregnancy or lactation were excluded.

The clonotype originates from a man aged 35 to 55 with Graves disease. This specimen was peripheral blood mononuclear cells (PBMCs), taken at new diagnosis, from a patient treated with antithyroid drugs. The genes are TRBV28 and TRBJ2-7; TRBD1 agrees at 11 bases. The CDR3 spells CASRTGGGYEQYF. The CDR3 DNA is TGTGCCAGCCGGACAGGGGGCGGTTACGAGCAGTACTTC.